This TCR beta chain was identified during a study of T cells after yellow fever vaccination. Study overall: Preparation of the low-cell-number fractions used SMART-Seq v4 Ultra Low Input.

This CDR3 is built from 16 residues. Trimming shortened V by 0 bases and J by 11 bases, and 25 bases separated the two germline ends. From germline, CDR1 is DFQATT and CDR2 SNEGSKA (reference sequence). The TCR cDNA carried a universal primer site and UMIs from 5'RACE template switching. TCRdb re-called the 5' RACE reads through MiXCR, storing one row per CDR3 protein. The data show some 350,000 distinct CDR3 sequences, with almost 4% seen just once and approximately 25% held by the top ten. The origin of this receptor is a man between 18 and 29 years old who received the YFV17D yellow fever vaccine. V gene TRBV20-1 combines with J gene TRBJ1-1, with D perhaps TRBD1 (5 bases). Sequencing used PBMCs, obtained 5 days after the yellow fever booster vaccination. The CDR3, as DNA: TGCAGTGCTAGAGATGGTATCCGAGAGGCTAAATGGGGGGCTTTCTTT. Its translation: CSARDGIREAKWGAFF.